These 25 T cell receptor beta chains originate from one sample sequenced in a study of T-cell memory formation after mild COVID-19. Using its own MiXCR run on the 5' RACE reads, TCRdb lists one record per CDR3 protein. The sample includes under 400,000 distinct CDR3 sequences, under 25% of them seen just once. The sample comprised PBMCs or a T cell subset sorted from them (not recorded which). The receptors were gathered from an adult woman who had mild COVID-19 (a few samples of this study predate the infection). Cell type and time point are not known.

This clonotype has only a few counts. The gene calls are TRBV15 and TRBJ2-1; 10 bases line up with TRBD1. Germline values: CDR1 LNHNV, CDR2 YYDKDF (reference sequence). The CDR3 length is 17 residues. The trim removed 1 base at V and 4 bases at J, leaving 7 bases unmatched. Here the CDR3 DNA reads TGTGCCACCAGCAGAGTCCTGGGGGGACAGGGGTACAATGAGCAGTTCTTC. Translating it yields CATSRVLGGQGYNEQFF.

The chain combines TRBV7-9 with TRBJ2-3; tentatively, D is TRBD1 (5 bases). CDR1 and CDR2 (germline): SEHNR, FQNEAQ (reference sequence). The CDR3 covers 15 residues. Trimming stripped 4 bases from V and 0 bases from J, with 11 bases between. The CDR3 DNA reads TGTGCCAGCAGCTCATACAGGACCAGCACAGATACGCAGTATTTT. Amino acid sequence: CASSSYRTSTDTQYF.

The chain uses TRBV12-3 or TRBV12-4 and TRBJ2-5, with 8 nucleotides matching TRBD2. V dropped 5 bases and J dropped 0; count of bases not matched to a gene: 20. The CDR3 is made up of 20 amino acids. The CDR3 DNA is TGTGCCAGCAGTCCAGATCGTTTTCTCCATAGCGGGGTGTACCAAGAGACCCAGTACTTC. This sequence encodes CASSPDRFLHSGVYQETQYF.

J is TRBJ2-7 and V is TRBV7-9, with D maybe TRBD1 (6 bases). CDR1 and CDR2 (germline): SEHNR, FQNEAQ (reference sequence). Trimming removed 5 bases at V and 7 bases at J, with 18 bases between. The CDR3 is 14 amino acids. The CDR3 DNA reads as TGTGCCAGCAGCCAGAGGGTGGGGGCTTGGGAGCAGTACTTC. It encodes CASSQRVGAWEQYF.

The rearrangement uses TRBV27 and TRBJ2-5, with D maybe TRBD2 (6 bases). Trimming stripped 6 bases from V and 5 bases from J, with 16 bases between. The germline V gene encodes CDR1 MNHEY and CDR2 SMNVEV (reference sequence). This CDR3 comprises 14 residues. The CDR3 region has the DNA TGTGCCAGCAGCCGGAGGGCCGGTCGGGAGACCCAGTACTTC. Amino acid sequence: CASSRRAGRETQYF.

The chain uses TRBV18 and TRBJ2-5; the D is unclear. Germline CDR1 reads KGHSH; CDR2 reads LQKENI. The V end lost 5 bases, the J end lost 2 bases, and 6 bases lay between the germline ends. The CDR3 loop spans 12 amino acids. CDR3 DNA sequence: TGTGCCAGCTCAAGTCAACAAGAGACCCAGTACTTC. Translated: CASSSQQETQYF.

The CDR3 bases are TGCGCCACCCGGAGGGGGGAGGTTGGCACTGAAGCTTTCTTT. It yields the protein CATRRGEVGTEAFF. V is TRBV5-1 and J is TRBJ1-1; tentative D call: TRBD1 (6 bases). The germline CDR1 and CDR2 sequences are SGHRS and YFSETQ. V was cut by 9 bases and J by 4 bases, with 19 bases left in between. This CDR3 is 14 amino acids long.

The sample holds many counts of this clonotype. This rearrangement joins TRBV7-2 to TRBJ2-7; D not certain. Per germline, CDR1 SGHTA and CDR2 FQGNSA. The germline V and J ends were trimmed by 6 bases and 5 bases, with 8 bases remaining between them. The CDR3 has 11 amino acids. CDR3 bases: TGTGCCAGCAGATCCGAGGACGAGCAGTACTTC. Translation gives CASRSEDEQYF.

This chain joins TRBV12-3 or TRBV12-4 and TRBJ1-5; tentatively, D is TRBD1 (6 bases). Trimming took 4 bases from V and 6 from J, leaving 16 bases between them. The CDR3 consists of 15 residues. The CDR3 region is CASSSTTGYGQPQHF. The CDR3 coding sequence is TGTGCCAGCAGTTCAACTACAGGGTATGGTCAGCCCCAGCATTTT.

This sequence joins TRBV7-9 and TRBJ2-3; D tentatively fits TRBD1 or TRBD2 (5 bases each). CDR1 and CDR2 (germline): SEHNR, FQNEAQ (reference sequence). The CDR3 runs to 13 residues. V dropped 2 bases and J dropped 5 bases, with 8 bases sitting between them. The CDR3 sequence is CASSLPGGDTQYF. Here the CDR3 DNA reads TGTGCCAGCAGCTTACCTGGGGGAGATACGCAGTATTTT.

This clonotype was observed a handful of times. The rearrangement joins TRBV27 to TRBJ2-5, with unresolved D. Germline-derived CDR1 and CDR2 are MNHEY and SMNVEV (reference sequence). Deletions cut 8 bases from V and 1 base from J, with 17 bases between. The CDR3 totals 15 residues. CDR3 sequence reads: CASAPGLLIQETQYF. The CDR3 region has the DNA TGTGCCAGCGCCCCAGGTCTCCTTATCCAAGAGACCCAGTACTTC.

A few counts support this clonotype. V is TRBV24-1 and J is TRBJ2-1; 8 bases match TRBD2. The CDR3 has 15 amino acids. CDR1 and CDR2 from the germline V gene are KGHDR and SFDVKD. V lost 5 bases to trimming and J lost 7 bases; unmatched junction nucleotides: 9. In DNA, the CDR3 is TGTGCCACCAGTGTGGGTAGCGGGGACTTGAATGAGCAGTTCTTC. This translates into CATSVGSGDLNEQFF.

V and J are TRBV5-1 and TRBJ1-1; D is ambiguous. The CDR3 runs to 13 residues. V lost 6 bases to trimming and J lost 2 bases, with 11 bases between them. Germline V gives CDR1 SGHRS, CDR2 YFSETQ. Here the CDR3 reads CASTFGINTEAFF. In DNA, the CDR3 is TGCGCCAGCACCTTTGGGATAAACACTGAAGCTTTCTTT.

This clonotype was seen repeatedly, ten times or more. The rearrangement links TRBV7-8 to TRBJ2-7, with 7 bases aligning to TRBD1. V trimming: 4 bases; J trimming: 0 bases; junction bases outside the gene matches: 12. The CDR3 extends over 17 amino acids. Germline V gene sequence: CDR1 SGHVS, CDR2 FQNEAQ. The CDR3 region is CASSSTVDGTVSYEQYF. CDR3 bases: TGTGCCAGCAGCTCGACTGTCGACGGGACAGTCTCCTACGAGCAGTACTTC.

The chain recombines TRBV12-3 or TRBV12-4 with TRBJ1-2; D gene unclear. The CDR3 sequence is 14 residues long. The ends were cut back, 5 bases at V and 4 bases at J, with 14 bases in the middle. CDR3: CASSPTGLGYGYTF. The CDR3 DNA reads as TGTGCCAGCAGTCCGACGGGTCTAGGCTATGGCTACACCTTC.

This clonotype showed up just a few times. The rearrangement joins TRBV5-6 to TRBJ2-1; 11 nucleotides match TRBD2. The CDR3 spans 13 residues. The V gene end was trimmed by 6 bases and the J gene end by 5 bases; junction bases not matched to a gene: 1. Germline CDR1 is SGHDT and CDR2 is YYEEEE. Written as DNA, the CDR3 is TGTGCCAGCATGGGACTAGCGGACAATGAGCAGTTCTTC. This codes for CASMGLADNEQFF. Combining the CDR3 with reference TRBV5-6 and TRBJ2-1 gives the whole variable domain DAGVTQSPTHLIKTRGQQVTLRCSPKSGHDTVSWYQQALGQGPQFIFQYYEEEERQRGNFPDRFSGHQFPNYSSELNVNALLLGDSALYLCASMGLADNEQFFGPGTRLTVL.

The genes are TRBV20-1 and TRBJ2-5, with 10 bases lining up with TRBD2. CDR1 and CDR2 (germline): DFQATT, SNEGSKA (reference sequence). This CDR3 is built from 13 residues. The chain's CDR3 is CSGKSGGAVDQYF. For the CDR3, the DNA is TGCAGCGGTAAAAGCGGGGGGGCCGTTGACCAGTACTTC.

The genes are TRBV11-2 and TRBJ2-1; 15 bases agree with TRBD2. Germline-derived CDR1 and CDR2 are SGHAT and FQNNGV. The CDR3 is 15 residues long. Trimming at V came to 4 bases and at J to 9 bases, leaving 4 bases not matched to a gene. As DNA, the CDR3 is TGTGCCAGCAGCTGGGGACTAGCGGGGGGAGGTGAGCAGTTCTTC. Translation gives CASSWGLAGGGEQFF.

In its sample, this clonotype was seen a few times. The chain recombines TRBV7-9 with TRBJ2-3; D is perhaps TRBD2 (6 bases). Trimming stripped 4 bases from V and 10 bases from J, with 24 bases between. CDR1 and CDR2 from the germline V gene are SEHNR and FQNEAQ (reference sequence). The CDR3 has 16 amino acids. CDR3 loop: CASSSLSHLTSPPQYF. The DNA for the CDR3 is TGTGCCAGCAGCTCCCTGAGTCACCTGACTAGTCCGCCGCAGTATTTT.

This clonotype was seen a handful of times. The chain is built from TRBV5-1 and TRBJ2-7, with D unresolved. The CDR3 contains 14 residues. The germline CDR1 and CDR2 sequences are SGHRS and YFSETQ. Trimming shortened V by 0 bases and J by 7 bases, and 14 bases separated the two germline ends. CDR3 sequence: CASSLEFNRREQYF. CDR3 sequence (DNA): TGCGCCAGCAGCTTGGAATTCAACAGAAGGGAGCAGTACTTC.

This clonotype was picked up a small number of times. The chain employs TRBV21-1 and TRBJ1-5. TRBV21-1 is a pseudogene locus. This CDR3 comprises 19 residues. This CDR3 is CASSNEPETHQLSNQPQHF. For the CDR3, the DNA is TGTGCCAGCAGCAATGAACCTGAGACACACCAACTTAGCAATCAGCCCCAGCATTTT.

There are a few counts of this clonotype. This sequence joins TRBV15 and TRBJ2-1, with D perhaps matching TRBD1 or TRBD2 (5 bases each). This CDR3 is built from 18 residues. Germline-derived CDR1 and CDR2 are LNHNV and YYDKDF (reference sequence). Trimming stripped 7 bases from V and 0 bases from J, with 22 bases between. CDR3 DNA sequence: TGTGCCACCACCCCTCGCCGGGAACAGGTGGGCTCCTACAATGAGCAGTTCTTC. This gives the protein CATTPRREQVGSYNEQFF.

The rearrangement links TRBV3-1 to TRBJ2-5; 9 bases are a match to TRBD1. This CDR3 region has 15 residues. Germline-derived CDR1 and CDR2 are LGHDT and YNNKEL (reference sequence). After removal of 4 bases from V and 5 bases from J, the junction contained 8 bases not matched to a gene. Here the CDR3 DNA reads TGTGCCAGCAGCCCCTGGGACAGGGAGAGGGAGACCCAGTACTTC. It codes for CASSPWDRERETQYF.

The chain has TRBV4-1 and TRBJ1-1, with 7 bases that match TRBD1. Unmatched junction bases numbered 9, after V lost 2 bases and J lost 0 bases. From germline, CDR1 is MGHRA and CDR2 YSYEKL. The CDR3 is 17 amino acids. CDR3 nucleotides: TGCGCCAGCAGCCAACCGCGACAGGGTTTCATGAACACTGAAGCTTTCTTT. It yields the protein CASSQPRQGFMNTEAFF.

This clonotype was counted only a few times. V is TRBV5-6 and J is TRBJ2-5; D not resolved. The V and J ends lost 2 bases and 3 bases respectively, with 5 bases between them. CDR1 and CDR2 (germline): SGHDT, YYEEEE. The CDR3 runs to 12 residues. In DNA, the CDR3 is TGTGCCAGCAGCTTCTTCAAAGAGACCCAGTACTTC. Its protein is CASSFFKETQYF.